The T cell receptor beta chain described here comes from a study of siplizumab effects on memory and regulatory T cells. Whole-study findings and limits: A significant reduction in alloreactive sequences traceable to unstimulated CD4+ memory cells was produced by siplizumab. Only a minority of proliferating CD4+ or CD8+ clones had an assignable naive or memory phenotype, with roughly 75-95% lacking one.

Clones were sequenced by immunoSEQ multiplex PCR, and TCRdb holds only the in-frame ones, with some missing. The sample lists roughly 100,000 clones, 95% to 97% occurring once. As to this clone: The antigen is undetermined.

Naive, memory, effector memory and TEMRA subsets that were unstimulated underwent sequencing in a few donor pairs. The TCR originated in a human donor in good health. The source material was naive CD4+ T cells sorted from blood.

DNA of the CDR3: TGTGCCAGCAGAGAATCGGGCAGTCCGGGGGAGACCCAGTACTTC. This sequence encodes CASRESGSPGETQYF. The rearrangement joins TRBV6-5 to TRBJ2-5; weak D call: TRBD2 (5 bases). Germline loops: CDR1 MNHEY, CDR2 SVGAGI. V lost 6 bases and J 5 bases, leaving 19 bases between the germline ends. The CDR3 length is 15 residues.